Here is one T cell receptor (beta chain) with its context. The source of the sample is a study of blood T cell repertoires in COVID-19. As for the study in general: The United States, Italy and Spain provided the acute and convalescent COVID-19 samples. Sources were T cells, B-cell-depleted T cells, or PBMCs; the material itself was cDNA or gDNA.

The authors' processing: Using reference gene primer amplification, nucleated cell counts were estimated. TCRdb's copy holds only in-frame clones and misses some; the assay was immunoSEQ multiplex PCR. From that table come the V and J calls and clone size; the DNA was used to work out D and trimming. The sample has about 140,000 clones; roughly 87% are singletons. This CDR3 spans 15 amino acids. Germline lookup yields CDR1 MNHNY and CDR2 SVGAGI (reference sequence). V dropped 2 bases and J dropped 5; count of bases not matched to a gene: 6. This sequence joins TRBV6-6 and TRBJ1-2, with 9 nucleotides matching TRBD1. This receptor was taken from a woman between 50 and 59 years old with acute or convalescent COVID-19. Sequenced input: peripheral blood. CDR3 bases: TGTGCCAGCAGTTACGGGGACAGGGATCATTATGGCTACACCTTC. Protein sequence: CASSYGDRDHYGYTF.